Listed here are 3 T cell receptor beta chains from one sample, sequenced in a study of CD8 T cells in Susac syndrome. Reverse transcription used about 0.45 to 1 ug RNA and random hexamers. MiXCR was run by TCRdb on the immunoSEQ multiplex PCR reads, yielding one entry per CDR3 protein. The sample consists of about 280,000 distinct CDR3 sequences, more than 75% of them appearing once. Sequenced: CD8+ T cells from PBMCs. Receptor source: a human donor with multiple sclerosis.

V gene TRBV7-9 combines with J gene TRBJ2-3, with TRBD1 matching over 7 bases. The CDR3 has 15 residues. Trimming at V came to 3 bases and at J to 3 bases, leaving 6 bases not matched to a gene. The germline gives CDR1 SEHNR, CDR2 FQNEAQ (reference sequence). The CDR3 reads CASSLRGQATDTQYF. CDR3 nucleotide sequence: TGTGCCAGCAGCTTGCGCGGACAGGCTACAGATACGCAGTATTTT.

The rearrangement joins TRBV9 to TRBJ2-3; 7 bases are shared with TRBD1. The CDR3 is 14 residues long. Germline loops: CDR1 SGDLS, CDR2 YYNGEE. V lost 3 bases, J lost 4 bases, and 5 bases stayed unmatched. CDR3 sequence reads: CASSAEGAADTQYF. The CDR3, as DNA: TGTGCCAGCAGCGCTGAGGGGGCCGCAGATACGCAGTATTTT.

The J gene is TRBJ2-2, the V gene TRBV29-1; D is unresolved. Germline lookup yields CDR1 SQVTM and CDR2 ANQGSEA. The CDR3 is made up of 11 amino acids. Trimming stripped 4 bases from V and 5 bases from J, with 5 bases between. CDR3 amino acids: CSVVVTGELFF. CDR3 DNA sequence: TGCAGCGTTGTTGTTACCGGGGAGCTGTTTTTT.